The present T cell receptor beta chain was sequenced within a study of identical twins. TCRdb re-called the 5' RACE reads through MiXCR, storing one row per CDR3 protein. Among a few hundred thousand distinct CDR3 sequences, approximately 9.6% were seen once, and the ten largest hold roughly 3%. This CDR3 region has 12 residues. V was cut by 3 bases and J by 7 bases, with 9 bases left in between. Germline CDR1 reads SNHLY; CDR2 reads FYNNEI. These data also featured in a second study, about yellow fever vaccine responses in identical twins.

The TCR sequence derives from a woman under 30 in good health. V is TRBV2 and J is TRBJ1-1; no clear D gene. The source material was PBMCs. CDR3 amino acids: CASSEAEFEAFF. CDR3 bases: TGTGCCAGCAGTGAGGCAGAGTTTGAAGCTTTCTTT.